This T cell receptor beta chain was retrieved from a study of blood T cell repertoires in COVID-19. Background on the study: COVID-19 samples, acute and convalescent, were from the United States, Italy and Spain.

Method: immunoSEQ multiplex PCR; TCRdb's copy keeps in-frame clones and lacks some. Here the sample spans about 210,000 clones, about 89% being singletons. CDR1 and CDR2 (germline): LNHDA, SQIVND (reference sequence). CDR3 length: 14 residues. With V trimmed by 8 bases and J by 4 bases, 8 bases remained unmatched. The specimen sequenced was peripheral blood. This receptor was taken from a middle-aged woman with acute or convalescent COVID-19. V gene TRBV19 combines with J gene TRBJ1-3, with 7 bases that match TRBD1. This chain's CDR3 is CASSPGTAGNTIYF. The CDR3, as DNA: TGTGCCAGTTCCCCCGGGACAGCCGGAAACACCATATATTTT.